Listed here are 12 T cell receptor beta chains from one sample, sequenced in a study of identical twins. MiXCR, applied by TCRdb to the 5' RACE reads, yields one record per CDR3 protein. The table shows approximately 550,000 distinct CDR3 sequences, with about 20% occurring only once. These data are also associated with another study on yellow fever vaccine responses in identical twins.

The sample comprised CD4+ T cells sorted from blood. These receptors came from a woman aged 18-30 years in good health.

This clonotype was seen only a few times. The V and J genes are TRBV15 and TRBJ1-2, with D unclear. Germline values: CDR1 LNHNV, CDR2 YYDKDF (reference sequence). CDR3 size: 13 residues. V gave up 0 bases and J gave up 3 bases, with 5 bases separating them. The CDR3 region has the DNA TGTGCCACCAGCAGAGACACTCACTATGGCTACACCTTC. As protein: CATSRDTHYGYTF.

CDR3 bases: TGTGCCAGCGGGGGACGGTACTACGAGCAGTACGTC. Its translation is CASGGRYYEQYV. The chain uses TRBV6-2 or TRBV6-3 and TRBJ2-7; either TRBD1 or TRBD2 may supply D (5 bases each). This CDR3 is 12 amino acids long. With 8 bases removed from V and 3 bases from J, the gap between germline ends came to 11 bases. Germline values: CDR1 MNHEY, CDR2 SVGEGT.

The CDR3 DNA reads as TGTGCCAGCAGCCCAGGGGGTTCCTCTGGAAACACCATATATTTT. Protein: CASSPGGSSGNTIYF. V is TRBV5-5 and J is TRBJ1-3; 7 nucleotides agree with TRBD1. The CDR3 loop spans 15 amino acids. V shed 4 bases, J shed 0 bases, and the junction held 4 bases outside the gene matches. Per the germline V gene, CDR1 is SGHKS and CDR2 is YYEKEE (reference sequence).

This clonotype was observed a handful of times. The gene calls are TRBV12-3 or TRBV12-4 and TRBJ1-2; possible D gene TRBD1, 5 bases. Trimming took off 7 bases at V and 2 bases at J, with 14 bases between the two ends. The CDR3 totals 14 residues. CDR3 in amino acids: CASTRGGANYGYTF. DNA for the CDR3: TGTGCCAGCACCCGGGGAGGGGCGAACTATGGCTACACCTTC.

As DNA, the CDR3 is TGTGCCAGCATGAGGGACACTGGGGCCAACGTCCTGACTTTC. Translation gives CASMRDTGANVLTF. The J gene is TRBJ2-6, the V gene TRBV5-5; weak D call: TRBD1 (6 bases). V was clipped by 6 bases and J by 2 bases, with 9 bases between them. The CDR3 length is 14 residues. The germline gives CDR1 SGHKS, CDR2 YYEKEE (reference sequence).

The rearrangement joins TRBV12-3 or TRBV12-4 to TRBJ2-2; D remains unclear. The CDR3 extends over 12 amino acids. V dropped 3 bases and J dropped 9 bases, with 8 bases sitting between them. In DNA, the CDR3 is TGTGCCAGCAGTTTTTTGACAAGGGAGCTGTTTTTT. This translates into CASSFLTRELFF.

In this sample, this clonotype turned up a few times. V gene TRBV2 combines with J gene TRBJ1-1, with a tentative D call TRBD1 (6 bases). This CDR3 is built from 15 residues. Germline CDR1 and CDR2: SNHLY and FYNNEI. V was cut by 3 bases and J by 0 bases, with 11 bases left in between. Here the CDR3 reads CASSEGTTLNTEAFF. The DNA for the CDR3 is TGTGCCAGCAGTGAGGGGACAACCCTGAACACTGAAGCTTTCTTT.

This clonotype was observed a few times. V usage is TRBV20-1 and J usage is TRBJ2-1, with TRBD2 matching over 9 bases. The CDR3 runs to 15 residues. The V and J ends lost 2 bases and 10 bases, in that order; junction bases with no gene match: 12. Per germline, CDR1 DFQATT and CDR2 SNEGSKA (reference sequence). The CDR3 loop reads CSARIWTSAGSEQFF. CDR3 nucleotide sequence: TGCAGTGCTAGAATTTGGACTAGCGCGGGATCCGAGCAGTTCTTC.

There are a few counts of this clonotype. This chain uses TRBV2 with TRBJ2-1, with 9 bases that match TRBD1. The length of the CDR3 is 13 residues. Trimming cost V 7 bases and J 13 bases; bases outside gene matches: 11. Germline assignment: CDR1 SNHLY and CDR2 FYNNEI. The CDR3 DNA sequence: TGTGCCAGCACCACACAGGGGGCGTCTCCTCAGTTCTTC. It yields the protein CASTTQGASPQFF.

The CDR3 sequence: CASSLNGGQETQYF. The CDR3 region has the DNA TGTGCCAGCAGTTTGAACGGGGGTCAAGAGACCCAGTACTTC. This rearrangement joins TRBV28 to TRBJ2-5; a weak D match, TRBD2 (6 bases). Trimming took off 3 bases at V and 2 bases at J, with 10 bases between the two ends. CDR1 MDHEN and CDR2 SYDVKM come from the germline V gene. This CDR3 has 14 amino acids.

The rearrangement links TRBV20-1 to TRBJ2-5; TRBD2 aligns across 12 bases. The germline V gene encodes CDR1 DFQATT and CDR2 SNEGSKA (reference sequence). J gave up 5 bases and V 6 bases, and 7 bases lay outside the gene matches. CDR3 length equals 14 residues. Here the CDR3 DNA reads TGCAGTGCCGCTAGCGGGGGGGCCGGGGAGACCCAGTACTTC. Translation: CSAASGGAGETQYF.

V usage is TRBV20-1 and J usage is TRBJ2-5; 11 nucleotides line up with TRBD2. The germline V gene has CDR1 DFQATT and CDR2 SNEGSKA (reference sequence). Trimming removed 3 bases from V and 1 base from J; junction bases left unmatched: 7. There are 16 residues in the CDR3. DNA for the CDR3: TGCAGTGCTAGTGGGCTAGCGGGGGGACCCCAAGAGACCCAGTACTTC. Protein: CSASGLAGGPQETQYF.